Described below is a single TCR beta chain sequence and its context. Its antigen is as yet unknown. A second about 6 to 12 cycle PCR used barcoded and J-beta primers. MiXCR, run by TCRdb on the 5' RACE reads, gives a single entry per CDR3 protein. The sample yields over a million distinct CDR3 sequences, 59% seen once. The entry originates in a study of blood T cells in healthy people across ages. Each donor supplied roughly 9 milliliters of peripheral blood. Regarding the study as a whole: TCR beta diversity tracked closely with naive T cell percentage.

The specimen was blood. The receptor was isolated from a man younger than 35 in good health.

This CDR3 reads CASSLGLGGRENTEAFF. Written as DNA, the CDR3 is TGTGCCAGCAGCTTAGGCCTAGGGGGGCGTGAGAACACTGAAGCTTTCTTT. This chain joins TRBV7-8 and TRBJ1-1, with a possible D match to TRBD1 (6 bases). The CDR3 contains 17 residues. CDR1 is SGHVS and CDR2 is FQNEAQ in the germline V gene. Trimming took 1 base from V and 1 from J, leaving 16 bases between them.